This TCR beta chain was identified in a study of blood T cell repertoires in COVID-19. Study-level background: PBMCs, B-cell-depleted T cells, or T cells were the source of the cDNA or gDNA that made up the material.

There are a few counts of this clone. Under the authors' procedure: Cell counts per sample came from amplifying reference gene primers. Clones were sequenced by immunoSEQ multiplex PCR, and TCRdb holds only the in-frame ones, with some missing. That table is the source of V, J and clone size, and D and trimming were worked out from the DNA. Altogether 65,000 to 90,000 clones are present, around 80% being singletons, with the ten largest covering more than 9%. There are 14 residues in the CDR3. Trimming took off 3 bases at V and 5 bases at J, with 8 bases between the two ends. The germline CDR1 and CDR2 sequences are SNHLY and FYNNEI.

Sequencing was carried out using peripheral blood. The clonotype originates from a man aged 55 to 70 with acute or convalescent COVID-19. J is TRBJ1-6 and V is TRBV2; D is unresolved. CDR3 residues: CASSEEGNNSPLHF. CDR3 DNA sequence: TGTGCCAGCAGTGAGGAGGGTAATAATTCACCCCTCCACTTT.